Listed below are T cell receptor beta chains from one sample, sequenced in a study of T cell responses to AZD1222 COVID-19 vaccine. Profiling relied on immunoSEQ multiplex PCR, and the TCRdb table lists in-frame clones only, not all of them. The sample has some 130,000 clones, approximately 90% seen once. The specimen was peripheral blood, collected 28 days after the second AZD1222 dose. The source is an adult who received the AZD1222 COVID-19 vaccine. The CDR3 runs from the conserved cysteine through the conserved F or W. D genes are given only for firm matches.

j_call d_call v_call cdr3_aa
TRBJ2-5 - TRBV11-2 CASSLDQWETQYF
TRBJ2-1 - TRBV3-1/TRBV3-2 CASSQIYNEQFF
TRBJ2-5 TRBD2 TRBV7-9 CASSLARGGMETQYF
TRBJ2-5 - TRBV4-1 CASSQRITRLSETQYF
TRBJ1-6 - TRBV27 CASSFWGLGNSPLHF
TRBJ2-1 - TRBV7-3 CASSLTPGLEQFF
TRBJ1-1 - TRBV4-2 CASSQDPQALGTEAFF
TRBJ2-1 - TRBV6-1 CASSDLGSSYNEQFF
TRBJ2-2 - TRBV7-2 CASSLSSGELFF
TRBJ2-3 - TRBV19 CASSLLGGRSTDTQYF
TRBJ2-7 - TRBV7-8 CASSLEQATYEQYF
TRBJ1-2 TRBD1 TRBV7-8 CASSPDRAPYGYTF
TRBJ2-7 - TRBV5-3 CARGGLSSYEQYF
TRBJ1-2 - TRBV18 CASSRALTYYGYTF
TRBJ2-1 TRBD2 TRBV20-1 CSASLGTSGSEQFF
TRBJ1-1 TRBD1 TRBV27 CASRETGRGNTEAFF
TRBJ2-1 TRBD1 TRBV6-5 CASIPDRASYNEQFF
TRBJ2-5 - TRBV20-1 CSALVRETQYF
TRBJ1-2 TRBD1 TRBV29-1 CSVTGQGNYGYTF
TRBJ2-1 - TRBV18 CASSPGGSNEQFF
TRBJ1-1 - TRBV2 CASSEVGVNTEAFF
TRBJ1-5 - TRBV18 CASSPRGFRDQDQPQHF
TRBJ1-2 TRBD1 TRBV5-1 CASSIGTGGGYTF
TRBJ2-1 - TRBV5-1 CASSFNTGTSYNEQFF
TRBJ1-5 - TRBV27 CASSPTWDLGLGYSNQPQHF
TRBJ1-6 TRBD1 TRBV6-5 CASSKQGRNSPLHF
TRBJ2-7 - TRBV4-2 CASSPGQSYEQYF
TRBJ1-5 - TRBV27 CASSHNMGQPQHF
TRBJ1-1 - TRBV6-5 CASSYREGANTEAFF
TRBJ2-1 - TRBV14 CASSASSYNEQFF
TRBJ2-1 - TRBV27 CASSPTQWEAYNEQFF
TRBJ1-4 - TRBV9 CASSVDGDEKLFF
TRBJ1-1 - TRBV30 CAWTRQAFYSSMNTEAFF
TRBJ2-1 TRBD2 TRBV10-1 CASSSPTSGRATSSYNEQFF
TRBJ2-7 - TRBV5-1 CASSLRTNSEQYF